The 30 T cell receptor beta chains below all came from one sample that was sequenced in a study of shared clonotypes between healthy human individuals. Profiling relied on immunoSEQ multiplex PCR, and the TCRdb table lists in-frame clones only, not all of them. The data contain 550,000 to 850,000 clones, approximately 79% of them singletons. The sequenced sample was memory CD4+ T cells sorted from blood. Subset defined: CD45RA-negative fraction. The receptors were sampled from a woman younger than 45 in good health.

The rearrangement joins TRBV6-1 to TRBJ2-7; TRBD2 matches at 11 bases. With 5 bases clipped from V and 3 bases from J, the junction kept 3 bases outside the gene matches. CDR3 length: 14 amino acids. Germline lookup yields CDR1 MNHNS and CDR2 SASEGT. CDR3 region: CASSRTSGFYEQYF. The CDR3 DNA is TGTGCCAGCAGTAGGACTAGCGGGTTCTACGAGCAGTACTTC.

Of note for this clone: Possible read error: a much larger clone is one base away. Distinct nucleotide sequences in the sample also encode this CDR3. CDR3 in DNA: TGTGCCAGCAGTCAGGGACCATCGACAGATACGCAGTATTTT. The encoded protein is CASSQGPSTDTQYF. J is TRBJ2-3 and V is TRBV14; D possibly uses TRBD1 or TRBD2 (5 bases each). This CDR3 has 14 residues. Per the germline V gene, CDR1 is SGHDN and CDR2 is FVKESK. Trimming shortened V by 6 bases and J by 3 bases, and 13 bases separated the two germline ends.

V is TRBV5-6 and J is TRBJ2-2; D is unclear. Germline CDR1 reads SGHDT; CDR2 reads YYEEEE. Trimming removed 5 bases from V and 1 base from J, with 12 bases in between. This CDR3 contains 15 residues. This CDR3 reads CASRVWGRNTGELFF. The CDR3 bases are TGTGCCAGCAGGGTTTGGGGTCGGAACACCGGGGAGCTGTTTTTT.

There are a few counts of this clone. V usage is TRBV19 and J usage is TRBJ2-2; 12 bases are shared with TRBD1. The CDR3 extends over 16 amino acids. V shed 4 bases, J shed 8 bases, and the junction held 8 bases outside the gene matches. CDR1 and CDR2 (germline): LNHDA, SQIVND (reference sequence). As DNA, the CDR3 is TGTGCCAGTAGTAGCGGGACAGGGGGCTGGACAGGGGAGCTGTTTTTT. Translated: CASSSGTGGWTGELFF.

The rearrangement joins TRBV6-5 to TRBJ1-4, with D perhaps matching TRBD1 (6 bases). V was trimmed by 9 bases and J by 7 bases, leaving 18 bases between them. Germline CDR1 is MNHEY and CDR2 is SVGAGI. This CDR3 has 14 residues. The CDR3 loop is CASPQGPASEKLFF. CDR3 DNA sequence: TGTGCCAGTCCACAGGGTCCAGCGAGTGAAAAACTGTTTTTT.

This chain links TRBV21-1 with TRBJ1-3. TRBV21-1 is a recognized pseudogene. The CDR3 is made up of 19 amino acids. The CDR3 DNA reads as TGTGCCAGCAGCAAAAAAGGGGGAGGGCAGGGTGGAGGAGGAAACACCATATATTTT. Translated, it gives CASSKKGGGQGGGGNTIYF.

The CDR3 spells CASSSPGRGQYEQYF. The CDR3 bases are TGTGCCAGCAGCTCGCCGGGTAGGGGCCAGTACGAGCAGTACTTC. The rearrangement joins TRBV7-9 to TRBJ2-7, with D perhaps TRBD1 (5 bases). The CDR3 contains 15 residues. The germline V gene encodes CDR1 SEHNR and CDR2 FQNEAQ (reference sequence). The ends were cut back, 4 bases at V and 4 bases at J, with 17 bases in the middle.

The chain links TRBV5-6 to TRBJ2-7; 14 bases align to TRBD2. The ends lost 4 bases at V and 6 bases at J; junction bases unmatched: 3. The CDR3 is made up of 14 amino acids. Germline loops: CDR1 SGHDT, CDR2 YYEEEE. Here the CDR3 reads CASSPGLAGGEQYF. The CDR3 bases are TGTGCCAGCAGCCCTGGACTAGCGGGAGGCGAGCAGTACTTC.

The V gene is TRBV7-9, the J gene TRBJ1-2; D not resolved. From germline, CDR1 is SEHNR and CDR2 FQNEAQ (reference sequence). The germline V and J ends were trimmed by 6 bases and 3 bases, with 5 bases remaining between them. The CDR3 is made up of 11 amino acids. CDR3 DNA sequence: TGTGCCAGCAGTCCGGACTATGGCTACACCTTC. Translation: CASSPDYGYTF.

In its sample, this clone was seen a few times. The rearrangement links TRBV5-1 to TRBJ2-1, with 10 bases aligning to TRBD2. CDR3 size: 18 residues. With V trimmed by 2 bases and J by 5 bases, 13 bases remained unmatched. Per germline, CDR1 SGHRS and CDR2 YFSETQ. This CDR3 reads CASSLISLSSGGNNEQFF. CDR3 nucleotides: TGCGCCAGCAGCTTAATCAGCTTGTCTAGCGGGGGAAACAATGAGCAGTTCTTC.

This sequence joins TRBV19 and TRBJ1-1; a weak D match, TRBD1 (6 bases). The germline CDR1 and CDR2 sequences are LNHDA and SQIVND (reference sequence). The CDR3 is 14 residues long. Trimming removed 4 bases at V and 5 bases at J, with 14 bases between. CDR3 in amino acids: CASSTRIRGTEAFF. As DNA, the CDR3 is TGTGCCAGTAGTACACGGATAAGGGGGACTGAAGCTTTCTTT.

The V gene is TRBV14, the J gene TRBJ2-1; D remains ambiguous. CDR1 and CDR2 from the germline V gene are SGHDN and FVKESK. The CDR3 consists of 15 residues. Trimming shortened V by 5 bases and J by 0 bases, and 11 bases separated the two germline ends. The chain's CDR3 is CASSDVWNSYNEQFF. DNA for the CDR3: TGTGCCAGCAGCGACGTGTGGAACTCCTACAATGAGCAGTTCTTC.

The V and J genes are TRBV11-1 and TRBJ2-7, with D perhaps TRBD1 (6 bases). CDR3 length equals 14 residues. V was clipped by 6 bases and J by 1 base, with 13 bases between them. Per the germline V gene, CDR1 is SGHAT and CDR2 is FQDESV (reference sequence). The CDR3 coding sequence is TGTGCCAGCAGTAGACTGGACAGTTCCTACGAGCAGTACTTC. It is translated as CASSRLDSSYEQYF.

Of note for this clone: The identical CDR3 is also encoded by other nucleotide sequences in the sample. The chain uses TRBV7-2 and TRBJ2-2, with a weak D call TRBD2 (6 bases). V shed 3 bases and J shed 4 bases, with 9 bases lying between them. The CDR3 is made up of 14 amino acids. CDR1 is SGHTA and CDR2 is FQGNSA in the germline V gene. The DNA for the CDR3 is TGTGCCAGCAGCTTCCAGGGAGGCACCGGGGAGCTGTTTTTT. Protein: CASSFQGGTGELFF.

On this clone: Different DNA sequences within this sample yield the same CDR3. The chain has TRBV7-6 and TRBJ1-1; tentatively, D is TRBD1 (6 bases). The ends were cut back, 1 base at V and 4 bases at J, with 7 bases in the middle. CDR3 length equals 13 residues. Germline CDR1 and CDR2: SGHVS and FNYEAQ. This CDR3 reads CASSLVQGTEAFF. The DNA for the CDR3 is TGTGCCAGCAGCTTAGTACAGGGCACTGAAGCTTTCTTT. The entire variable domain, with the rest obtained from reference TRBV7-6 and TRBJ1-1, is as follows: GAGVSQSPRYKVTKRGQDVALRCDPISGHVSLYWYRQALGQGPEFLTYFNYEAQQDKSGLPNDRFSAERPEGSISTLTIQRTEQRDSAMYRCASSLVQGTEAFFGQGTRLTVV.

The chain has TRBV10-3 and TRBJ2-7; 12 nucleotides line up with TRBD2. Per germline, CDR1 ENHRY and CDR2 SYGVKD. J gave up 3 bases and V 7 bases, and 4 bases lay outside the gene matches. The CDR3 consists of 14 residues. Here the CDR3 DNA reads TGTGCCATCAAAAGGACTAGCGGGGACTACGAGCAGTACTTC. This translates into CAIKRTSGDYEQYF.

The chain recombines TRBV10-3 with TRBJ2-7; 8 nucleotides align to TRBD2. The CDR3 runs 18 residues. CDR1 ENHRY and CDR2 SYGVKD come from the germline V gene. V lost 6 bases and J lost 3; bases outside the gene matches: 19. CDR3 in amino acids: CAIRRGFASGSSRYEQYF. The CDR3 DNA reads TGTGCCATCAGGCGGGGGTTCGCTAGCGGGTCCTCCCGCTACGAGCAGTACTTC.

The CDR3 sequence is CASSQDFGTGGNEQFF. In DNA form, the CDR3 reads TGTGCCAGCAGCCAAGATTTCGGGACTGGGGGGAATGAGCAGTTCTTC. The rearrangement uses TRBV5-4 and TRBJ2-1, with D possibly being TRBD2 (6 bases). Trimming removed 4 bases from V and 7 bases from J, with 21 bases in between. This CDR3 region has 16 residues. From germline, CDR1 is SGHNT and CDR2 YYREEE (reference sequence).

The chain combines TRBV6-6 with TRBJ2-7; TRBD1 aligns across 11 bases. Germline-derived CDR1 and CDR2 are MNHNY and SVGAGI (reference sequence). V lost 6 bases and J lost 7; bases outside the gene matches: 5. The CDR3 totals 13 residues. CDR3 protein: CASRPGQGDEQYF. Written as DNA, the CDR3 is TGTGCCAGCAGGCCGGGACAGGGGGATGAGCAGTACTTC.

The chain couples TRBV19 to TRBJ2-6, with D possibly called TRBD1 or TRBD2 (6 bases each). Trimming took 7 bases from V and 0 from J, leaving 16 bases between them. CDR3 length: 17 residues. Germline V gene data show CDR1 as LNHDA and CDR2 as SQIVND (reference sequence). The CDR3 nucleotides are TGTGCCAGTACCATTTCTTGGGGGGCCTCTGGGGCCAACGTCCTGACTTTC. It encodes CASTISWGASGANVLTF.

This clone is a singleton in its sample. The rearrangement joins TRBV7-9 to TRBJ1-4; perhaps TRBD1 as D (5 bases). Germline values: CDR1 SEHNR, CDR2 FQNEAQ (reference sequence). V gave up 0 bases and J gave up 3 bases, with 11 bases separating them. The CDR3 is made up of 16 amino acids. The CDR3 here is CASSLAWQGANEKLFF. In nucleotides, the CDR3 is TGTGCCAGCAGCTTAGCGTGGCAGGGAGCTAATGAAAAACTGTTTTTT.

The gene calls are TRBV4-2 and TRBJ2-3; D gene unclear. CDR1 is LGHNA, CDR2 YNFKEQ, per germline. The CDR3 runs to 17 residues. The germline V and J ends were trimmed by 0 bases and 0 bases, with 13 bases remaining between them. The chain's CDR3 is CASSQDVQTDSTDTQYF. In DNA, the CDR3 is TGTGCCAGCAGCCAAGACGTGCAAACCGATAGCACAGATACGCAGTATTTT.

The chain combines TRBV10-3 with TRBJ2-5; TRBD2 matches 11 bases. V dropped 0 bases and J dropped 5; count of bases not matched to a gene: 5. Germline V lookup: CDR1 ENHRY, CDR2 SYGVKD. CDR3 length: 16 amino acids. CDR3 DNA: TGTGCCATCAGTGAGTCTAGCGGGAGGGCCCCCGAGACCCAGTACTTC. It codes for CAISESSGRAPETQYF.

This sequence joins TRBV30 and TRBJ2-4; 11 bases fit TRBD1. The CDR3 loop spans 17 amino acids. Trimming removed 1 base from V and 0 bases from J; junction bases left unmatched: 5. Germline CDR1 GTSNPN, CDR2 SVGIG (reference sequence). The CDR3 spells CAWSGGQGVLAKNIQYF. In DNA, the CDR3 is TGTGCCTGGAGTGGGGGACAGGGGGTATTAGCCAAAAACATTCAGTACTTC.

V gene TRBV11-2 combines with J gene TRBJ2-7; a weak D match, TRBD2 (5 bases). The length of the CDR3 is 14 residues. V lost 5 bases, J lost 3 bases, and 14 bases lay in between. CDR1 is SGHAT, CDR2 FQNNGV, per germline. CDR3 nucleotides: TGTGCCAGCAGCCGGCTAGCAATAGGCTACGAGCAGTACTTC. Residues: CASSRLAIGYEQYF.

The V and J genes are TRBV27 and TRBJ1-3; 9 bases are shared with TRBD1. V lost 5 bases to trimming and J lost 2 bases; unmatched junction nucleotides: 1. Germline V gene sequence: CDR1 MNHEY, CDR2 SMNVEV (reference sequence). The CDR3 consists of 14 residues. The CDR3: CASSTGGPGNTIYF. The CDR3 DNA follows: TGTGCCAGCAGTACAGGGGGCCCTGGAAACACCATATATTTT.

There are a few counts of this clone. A much larger clone lies a single base off, so this may be a read error. This same CDR3 is encoded by further DNA sequences in the sample. V gene TRBV28 combines with J gene TRBJ1-4; D is ambiguous. Germline values: CDR1 MDHEN, CDR2 SYDVKM. The CDR3 runs to 13 residues. Between the trimmed V and J ends, which lost 6 bases and 0 bases, there was a span of 5 bases. DNA for the CDR3: TGTGCCAGCAGCCGAACAACTAATGAAAAACTGTTTTTT. It yields the protein CASSRTTNEKLFF. The whole variable domain, remainder taken from reference TRBV28 and TRBJ1-4, is DVKVTQSSRYLVKRTGEKVFLECVQDMDHENMFWYRQDPGLGLRLIYFSYDVKMKEKGDIPEGYSVSREKKERFSLILESASTNQTSMYLCASSRTTNEKLFFGSGTQLSVL.

This chain connects TRBV11-3 to TRBJ2-2; D might be TRBD1 (7 bases). Trimming took off 1 base at V and 5 bases at J, with 11 bases between the two ends. Germline V CDR1 and CDR2: SGHNT, YENEEA. The CDR3 totals 15 residues. In nucleotides, the CDR3 is TGTGCCAGCAGCTTAGGGACAGGAGGGACCGGGGAGCTGTTTTTT. Amino acids: CASSLGTGGTGELFF.

In its sample, this clone was seen a few times. The V and J genes are TRBV5-1 and TRBJ2-1; 9 nucleotides line up with TRBD1. This CDR3 is 15 amino acids long. J lost 7 bases, V lost 4 bases, and 9 bases had no gene match. Per germline, CDR1 SGHRS and CDR2 YFSETQ. CDR3 in amino acids: CASSTGTGKWNEQFF. The CDR3 DNA reads TGCGCCAGCAGCACCGGGACAGGGAAATGGAATGAGCAGTTCTTC.

In DNA form, the CDR3 reads TGTGCCAGCTCACCGGACAGGGGGCGAAATCAGCCCCAGCATTTT. Translation: CASSPDRGRNQPQHF. V usage is TRBV18 and J usage is TRBJ1-5, with TRBD1 matching 11 bases. The junction had 2 bases not matched to a gene; V was cut back by 3 bases and J by 4 bases. The CDR3 contains 15 residues. The germline V gene encodes CDR1 KGHSH and CDR2 LQKENI.